These T cell receptor beta chains were read from a single sample in a study of T-cell reconstitution after alpha-beta-depleted transplantation in children. TCRdb used MiXCR to reprocess the PCR reads, holding one entry per CDR3 protein. In the table there are about 980,000 distinct CDR3 sequences, 25% to 30% of which are singletons. The sequencing used PBMCs, mostly from graft donor cells, collected 360 days after TCRalphabeta/CD19-depleted stem cell transplant. The receptors shown here come from a boy in the first two years of life who had a stem cell transplant for SCID, so the T cells may come from the graft donor. The CDR3 runs from the conserved cysteine through the conserved F or W. The D gene is left open where the match is weak. Clone size is stated in some rows and not others, as once, few, many or a class when expanded.

clone_size j_call d_call v_call cdr3_aa cdr3_nt
- TRBJ2-7 TRBD2 TRBV7-8 CASSLVAGGTEQYF TGTGCCAGCAGCTTAGTCGCGGGGGGGACCGAGCAGTACTTC
many TRBJ2-7 - TRBV15 CATSRDEVYEQYF TGTGCCACCAGCAGAGACGAGGTTTACGAGCAGTACTTC
few TRBJ1-1 TRBD1 TRBV11-1 CASSLKTYRDRPSMNTEAFF TGTGCCAGCAGCTTAAAAACTTATCGGGACAGGCCATCCATGAACACTGAAGCTTTCTTT
- TRBJ1-2 - TRBV9 CASSVGPTAGYTF TGTGCCAGCAGCGTAGGGCCCACGGCTGGCTACACCTTC
many TRBJ2-5 - TRBV3-1 CASSRSGPETQYF TGTGCCAGCAGCCGGAGTGGGCCCGAGACCCAGTACTTC
- TRBJ2-1 TRBD2 TRBV12-3/TRBV12-4 CASKVVTSAYNEQFF TGTGCCAGCAAAGTAGTCACTAGCGCCTACAATGAGCAGTTCTTC
once TRBJ2-7 - TRBV6-1 CASSVRQVLYEQYF TGTGCCAGCAGTGTTAGACAGGTCCTCTACGAGCAGTACTTC
- TRBJ2-1 - TRBV3-1 CASSRRGLGSDEQFF TGTGCCAGCAGCCGCCGGGGACTGGGAAGCGATGAGCAGTTCTTC
- TRBJ2-5 TRBD2 TRBV11-2 CAASGVKETQYF TGTGCCGCCAGCGGGGTGAAAGAGACCCAGTACTTC
- TRBJ2-3 - TRBV27 CASSLGGWYSDTQYF TGTGCCAGCAGTTTAGGGGGGTGGTATTCAGATACGCAGTATTTT
- TRBJ2-7 - TRBV20-1 CSASPLWGEQYF TGCAGTGCTAGCCCACTCTGGGGCGAGCAGTACTTC
few TRBJ1-1 - TRBV9 CASSATGYNTEAFF TGTGCCAGCAGCGCCACAGGGTACAACACTGAAGCTTTCTTT
- TRBJ2-7 - TRBV23-1 CASSQRTEDYEQYF TGCGCCAGCAGTCAAAGGACAGAAGACTACGAGCAGTACTTC
- TRBJ2-2 - TRBV20-1 CSAREWWPTGELFF TGCAGTGCTAGAGAGTGGTGGCCCACCGGGGAGCTGTTTTTT
- TRBJ1-2 - TRBV29-1 CSVNRATEVGYTF TGCAGCGTAAACAGGGCTACAGAAGTGGGCTACACCTTC
few TRBJ2-2 - TRBV20-1 CSALGNAGELFF TGCAGTGCCCTGGGGAATGCCGGGGAGCTGTTTTTT
few TRBJ2-7 - TRBV12-3/TRBV12-4 CASRLGTSNEQYF TGTGCCAGCAGACTGGGGACATCCAACGAGCAGTACTTC
few TRBJ2-1 TRBD2 TRBV9 CASSVEGSGGLYNEQFF TGTGCCAGCAGCGTAGAGGGTAGCGGGGGACTCTACAATGAGCAGTTCTTC
- TRBJ2-3 - TRBV19 CASSTTFGDTQYF TGTGCCAGTAGTACGACCTTCGGGGATACGCAGTATTTT
once TRBJ1-2 - TRBV28 CASSLRPDGYTF TGTGCCAGCAGTTTAAGACCCGATGGCTACACCTTC
- TRBJ2-7 - TRBV12-3/TRBV12-4 CASSPGREFYEQYF TGTGCCAGCAGCCCCGGACGAGAATTCTACGAGCAGTACTTC
few TRBJ1-5 - TRBV20-1 CSARRVGQRNQPQHF TGCAGTGCTAGAAGGGTGGGCCAACGAAATCAGCCCCAGCATTTT
few TRBJ1-1 - TRBV20-1 CSEGDTEAFF TGCAGTGAGGGGGACACTGAAGCTTTCTTT
few TRBJ2-3 - TRBV5-5 CASRYGQLSTDTQYF TGTGCCAGCAGATACGGACAGCTTAGCACAGATACGCAGTATTTT
- TRBJ2-3 - TRBV29-1 CSVEGGADTQYF TGCAGCGTTGAAGGGGGGGCAGATACGCAGTATTTT
few TRBJ1-5 - TRBV12-3/TRBV12-4 CASSLIRGKVNQPQHF TGTGCCAGCAGTTTAATCCGGGGGAAGGTCAATCAGCCCCAGCATTTT
- TRBJ2-1 - TRBV3-1 CASSQDGSNEQFF TGTGCCAGCAGCCAAGATGGCAGCAATGAGCAGTTCTTC
few TRBJ2-1 - TRBV5-5 CASSLGGSTYNEQFF TGTGCCAGCAGCTTGGGGGGGAGCACCTACAATGAGCAGTTCTTC
- TRBJ1-2 - TRBV5-4 CASSLVSMDGYTF TGTGCCAGCAGCTTGGTCTCCATGGATGGCTACACCTTC
- TRBJ2-6 - TRBV30 CAWSPRRSAWANVLTF TGTGCCTGGAGTCCCCGGCGGAGCGCCTGGGCCAACGTCCTGACTTTC
- TRBJ1-3 - TRBV5-1 CASSLGDHSGNTIYF TGCGCCAGCAGCTTGGGGGACCACTCTGGAAACACCATATATTTT
- TRBJ1-4 - TRBV12-3/TRBV12-4 CASSLSGPNEKLFF TGTGCCAGCAGTTTGAGTGGACCTAATGAAAAACTGTTTTTT
- TRBJ2-1 TRBD2 TRBV28 CASSDGTSGWNEQFF TGTGCCAGCAGTGATGGGACTAGCGGGTGGAATGAGCAGTTCTTC
- TRBJ1-1 - TRBV7-3 CASSFSDRNTEAFF TGTGCCAGCAGCTTTTCGGACAGGAACACTGAAGCTTTCTTT
- TRBJ2-3 TRBD2 TRBV11-2 CASSPLHTSGGRGTDTQYF TGTGCCAGCAGCCCCCTTCACACTAGCGGGGGGCGGGGCACAGATACGCAGTATTTT
many TRBJ2-7 - TRBV5-1 CASSLRGDSYEQYF TGCGCCAGCAGCTTGCGCGGAGACAGCTACGAGCAGTACTTC
- TRBJ1-1 - TRBV6-5 CASSYDTWLGDTEAFF TGTGCCAGCAGTTACGACACCTGGCTTGGGGACACTGAAGCTTTCTTT
once TRBJ2-3 TRBD2 TRBV7-9 CASSFYKTSGGPGTQYF TGTGCCAGCAGCTTTTATAAGACTAGCGGGGGCCCGGGTACGCAGTATTTT
few TRBJ2-7 - TRBV7-9 CASSLDLGRSLEQYF TGTGCCAGCAGCCTTGACTTGGGCAGGTCCCTCGAGCAGTACTTC
- TRBJ2-3 - TRBV5-1 CASISFTALHRGTDTQYF TGCGCCAGCATCTCGTTCACGGCTCTCCATCGGGGCACAGATACGCAGTATTTT
- TRBJ1-2 - TRBV20-1 CSARGNRGGFNYGYTF TGCAGTGCTAGGGGGAATCGAGGGGGTTTCAACTATGGCTACACCTTC
few TRBJ2-7 - TRBV20-1 CSAILPYEQYF TGCAGTGCTATACTGCCCTACGAGCAGTACTTC
- TRBJ1-1 TRBD1 TRBV7-2 CASRPGQYYSEAFF TGTGCCAGCAGACCGGGACAGTACTACTCTGAAGCTTTCTTT
few TRBJ2-1 - TRBV7-6 CASSSPPGNEQFF TGTGCCAGCAGCTCCCCCCCCGGCAATGAGCAGTTCTTC
few TRBJ1-1 TRBD1 TRBV5-1 CASSVQGDQSITEAFF TGCGCCAGCAGCGTACAGGGGGATCAGTCGATCACTGAAGCTTTCTTT
- TRBJ1-1 - TRBV7-9 CASSPREANTEAFF TGTGCCAGCAGCCCCCGGGAGGCAAACACTGAAGCTTTCTTT
- TRBJ1-5 - TRBV18 CASSPLGRSNQPQHF TGTGCCAGCTCACCATTAGGCCGGAGCAATCAGCCCCAGCATTTT
few TRBJ1-5 - TRBV4-2 CASSQGGGGGQPQHF TGTGCCAGCAGCCAAGGTGGTGGAGGAGGTCAGCCCCAGCATTTT
few TRBJ2-2 - TRBV29-1 CSVVEGAGELFF TGCAGCGTTGTGGAGGGGGCAGGGGAGCTGTTTTTT